The sequence of this T cell receptor beta chain was determined in a study of blood T cells in healthy people across ages. Donors each provided about 9.5 milliliters of peripheral blood. This clonotype was recorded a few times. Its specificity is not known. Points from the study as a whole: More naive CD4+ cells and higher diversity were found in long-lived than in aged donors.

Using a J-beta primer mix together with a sample-barcoded 5' primer, a second PCR was run for roughly 6 to 12 cycles. MiXCR, applied by TCRdb to the 5' RACE reads, yields one record per CDR3 protein. The repertoire holds roughly 1.9 million distinct CDR3 sequences, with about two fifths as singletons. This sequence was found in a human donor in good health. Sequencing input: blood.

The CDR3 loop is CASSVEGLPSTDTQYF. In DNA form, the CDR3 reads TGTGCCAGCAGCGTAGAGGGGTTACCTAGCACAGATACGCAGTATTTT. The J gene is TRBJ2-3, the V gene TRBV9; the D gene is possibly TRBD1 (5 bases). The CDR3 extends over 16 amino acids. V lost 0 bases to trimming and J lost 0 bases, with 11 bases between them. Per germline, CDR1 SGDLS and CDR2 YYNGEE.